These 19 T cell receptor beta chains were all obtained from the same sample, sequenced in a study of shared clonotypes between healthy human individuals. Assay used: immunoSEQ multiplex PCR; TCRdb lists only in-frame clones, some missing. This sample has about 1.1 million clones; around three quarters occur once, and the top ten carry roughly 0.55%. Sequenced input: memory CD4+ T cells from PBMCs. Regarding subset: CD45RA-negative fraction. The receptors here all came from a man younger than 35 in good health. Some clones in this sample may be carry-over from other donors' samples.

The J gene is TRBJ1-5, the V gene TRBV4-3; D gene ambiguous. In germline, CDR1 is LGHNA, CDR2 YSLEER. V gave up 0 bases and J gave up 5 bases, with 11 bases separating them. The CDR3 contains 15 residues. The CDR3 is CASSQDVGRDQPQHF. The CDR3 nucleotides read TGCGCCAGCAGCCAAGATGTGGGGAGAGATCAGCCCCAGCATTTT.

V gene TRBV4-1 combines with J gene TRBJ2-1; no reliable D call. Per germline, CDR1 MGHRA and CDR2 YSYEKL. The ends were cut back, 1 base at V and 0 bases at J, with 10 bases in the middle. There are 16 residues in the CDR3. CDR3 in amino acids: CASSQVDLFSYNEQFF. CDR3 nucleotide sequence: TGCGCCAGCAGCCAAGTCGACCTCTTCTCCTACAATGAGCAGTTCTTC.

This clone was seen at least ten times. V gene TRBV5-1 combines with J gene TRBJ2-4, with D hard to call. The CDR3 covers 14 residues. The ends were cut back, 0 bases at V and 8 bases at J, with 12 bases in the middle. CDR1 and CDR2 (germline): SGHRS, YFSETQ. The CDR3 DNA follows: TGCGCCAGCAGCTTGGGCGGAAGGCAGGACATTCAGTACTTC. Translated, it gives CASSLGGRQDIQYF.

This clone has just a few counts. V and J are TRBV30 and TRBJ1-5; no clear D gene. The CDR3 has 13 residues. Germline CDR1 GTSNPN, CDR2 SVGIG (reference sequence). Trimming took 2 bases from V and 2 from J, leaving 7 bases between them. The CDR3: CAWSMGGNQPQHF. For the CDR3, the DNA is TGTGCCTGGAGTATGGGAGGCAATCAGCCCCAGCATTTT. The complete variable domain, with remaining parts taken from reference TRBV30 and TRBJ1-5, reads SQTIHQWPATLVQPVGSPLSLECTVEGTSNPNLYWYRQAAGRGLQLLFYSVGIGQISSEVPQNLSASRPQDRQFILSSKKLLLSDSGFYLCAWSMGGNQPQHFGDGTRLSIL.

This chain connects TRBV29-1 to TRBJ2-7; 7 bases map to TRBD1. Germline V lookup: CDR1 SQVTM, CDR2 ANQGSEA. This CDR3 spans 15 amino acids. V lost 6 bases to trimming and J lost 3 bases; unmatched junction nucleotides: 14. The CDR3 loop reads CSVVPFGQVDYEQYF. The CDR3 DNA follows: TGCAGCGTCGTACCTTTTGGACAGGTCGACTACGAGCAGTACTTC.

This clone was counted a few times. The chain is built from TRBV5-4 and TRBJ2-3; D is perhaps TRBD1 or TRBD2 (5 bases each). Germline V CDR1 and CDR2: SGHNT, YYREEE (reference sequence). Deletions cut 1 base from V and 0 bases from J, with 12 bases between. CDR3 length equals 16 residues. CDR3 bases: TGTGCCAGCAGCTTGAGACGGGACGCCAGCACAGATACGCAGTATTTT. As protein: CASSLRRDASTDTQYF. The whole variable domain, remainder taken from reference TRBV5-4 and TRBJ2-3, is ETGVTQSPTHLIKTRGQQVTLRCSSQSGHNTVSWYQQALGQGPQFIFQYYREEENGRGNFPPRFSGLQFPNYSSELNVNALELDDSALYLCASSLRRDASTDTQYFGPGTRLTVL.

V usage is TRBV30 and J usage is TRBJ2-5, with a tentative D call TRBD2 (6 bases). Germline V gene sequence: CDR1 GTSNPN, CDR2 SVGIG (reference sequence). The V and J ends lost 4 bases and 9 bases respectively, with 15 bases between them. The CDR3 extends over 12 amino acids. In DNA form, the CDR3 reads TGTGCCTGGATCAAGTTCGGGGAGGCCCAGTACTTC. Its translation: CAWIKFGEAQYF.

Concerning this clone: The sample has other DNA sequences that encode this CDR3 too. The chain couples TRBV19 to TRBJ2-3; D might be TRBD1 or TRBD2, each matching 5 bases. Deletions cut 5 bases from V and 2 bases from J, with 14 bases between. CDR1 and CDR2 from the germline V gene are LNHDA and SQIVND (reference sequence). The CDR3 runs to 15 residues. The CDR3 bases are TGTGCCAGTAGTTTGGATGGGGGTTACACAGATACGCAGTATTTT. Amino acids: CASSLDGGYTDTQYF.

This clone was detected only a few times. V and J are TRBV7-9 and TRBJ2-1; D uncertain. The V end was cut by 11 bases, the J end by 7 bases, with 21 bases between. This CDR3 region has 14 residues. Germline V gene data show CDR1 as SEHNR and CDR2 as FQNEAQ (reference sequence). CDR3 region: CAAGVAAEVNEQFF. In DNA form, the CDR3 reads TGTGCCGCAGGTGTGGCAGCCGAGGTGAATGAGCAGTTCTTC.

The chain links TRBV5-1 to TRBJ2-5; perhaps TRBD1 as D (6 bases). V shed 1 base and J shed 6 bases, with 10 bases lying between them. The length of the CDR3 is 13 residues. CDR1 is SGHRS and CDR2 is YFSETQ in the germline V gene. CDR3 in amino acids: CASSLRDTQTQYF. CDR3 nucleotides: TGCGCCAGCAGCTTGAGGGACACCCAGACCCAGTACTTC. The whole variable domain, filled in from reference TRBV5-1 and TRBJ2-5, reads KAGVTQTPRYLIKTRGQQVTLSCSPISGHRSVSWYQQTPGQGLQFLFEYFSETQRNKGNFPGRFSGRQFSNSRSEMNVSTLELGDSALYLCASSLRDTQTQYFGPGTRLLVL.

J is TRBJ2-7 and V is TRBV5-5; a weak D match, TRBD2 (7 bases). Germline CDR1 is SGHKS and CDR2 is YYEKEE (reference sequence). The CDR3 covers 17 residues. V dropped 4 bases and J dropped 1 base, with 21 bases sitting between them. The CDR3 nucleotides read TGTGCCAGCAGCACCCTGCCGGGGGGCGATACTTCCTACGAGCAGTACTTC. Residues: CASSTLPGGDTSYEQYF. The variable domain in full, completed from reference TRBV5-5 and TRBJ2-7, reads DAGVTQSPTHLIKTRGQQVTLRCSPISGHKSVSWYQQVLGQGPQFIFQYYEKEERGRGNFPDRFSARQFPNYSSELNVNALLLGDSALYLCASSTLPGGDTSYEQYFGPGTRLTVT.

The chain carries TRBV28 and TRBJ1-5; D remains unclear. Germline V CDR1 and CDR2: MDHEN, SYDVKM. This CDR3 is 16 amino acids long. V lost 5 bases and J lost 1, with 15 bases in between. The CDR3 DNA follows: TGTGCCAGCAGTCCGTCCGGTTTGGGGAGCAATCAGCCCCAGCATTTT. This translates into CASSPSGLGSNQPQHF.

The count of this clone is one. The V call is TRBV7-3, the J call TRBJ2-1; 7 bases agree with TRBD1. The CDR3 has 15 residues. In germline, CDR1 is SGHTA, CDR2 FQGTGA. V was pared by 2 bases and J by 6 bases, with 7 bases of the junction left unmatched. The CDR3 region is CASSLLETGRNEQFF. The DNA of the CDR3 is TGTGCCAGCAGCTTATTGGAGACAGGGCGCAATGAGCAGTTCTTC.

This clone is a singleton in its sample. Other DNA sequences in this sample translate to the same CDR3. The V gene is TRBV7-9, the J gene TRBJ2-1; 8 bases agree with TRBD1. CDR3 length equals 15 residues. Germline-derived CDR1 and CDR2 are SEHNR and FQNEAQ (reference sequence). Trimming took 3 bases from V and 3 from J; bases not matched to a gene: 4. The chain's CDR3 is CASSFRQGIYNEQFF. The CDR3, as DNA: TGTGCCAGCAGCTTCCGACAGGGGATCTACAATGAGCAGTTCTTC.

This clone was counted only a few times. CDR3 DNA: TGTGCCAGCACTAGTTTAGCGGGAGGGCCGGGGGAGCAGTACTTC. Residues: CASTSLAGGPGEQYF. This chain links TRBV28 with TRBJ2-7, with 11 bases lining up with TRBD2. After removal of 7 bases from V and 7 bases from J, the junction contained 12 bases not matched to a gene. The CDR3 extends over 15 amino acids. Per the germline V gene, CDR1 is MDHEN and CDR2 is SYDVKM.

V gene TRBV9 combines with J gene TRBJ2-5; a possible D gene is TRBD1 (5 bases). This CDR3 comprises 17 residues. V was trimmed by 0 bases and J by 5 bases, leaving 20 bases between them. Germline values: CDR1 SGDLS, CDR2 YYNGEE. The CDR3 reads CASSVGMAGRALETQYF. The CDR3 DNA reads as TGTGCCAGCAGCGTAGGCATGGCAGGGCGAGCATTGGAGACCCAGTACTTC.

The chain couples TRBV9 to TRBJ2-1, with TRBD2 matching over 13 bases. Germline lookup yields CDR1 SGDLS and CDR2 YYNGEE. This CDR3 comprises 17 residues. Trimming removed 2 bases from V and 9 bases from J; junction bases left unmatched: 11. The CDR3 DNA reads as TGTGCCAGCAGCGTCGCCGGGACTAGCGGGAACCGTGGTGAGCAGTTCTTC. It translates to CASSVAGTSGNRGEQFF.

The V gene is TRBV11-2, the J gene TRBJ1-3; D is undetermined. The CDR3 runs 16 residues. CDR1 and CDR2 (germline): SGHAT, FQNNGV. The ends were cut back, 3 bases at V and 0 bases at J, with 12 bases in the middle. CDR3 nucleotides: TGTGCCAGCAGCTTCTTAGGGCAGAGCTCTGGAAACACCATATATTTT. Translation gives CASSFLGQSSGNTIYF.

V usage is TRBV19 and J usage is TRBJ2-1; 14 bases agree with TRBD2. The CDR3 has 16 residues. Germline V CDR1 and CDR2: LNHDA, SQIVND (reference sequence). V shed 3 bases and J 8 bases; nucleotides not matched to a gene: 6. As DNA, the CDR3 is TGTGCCAGTAGTATTGGGACTAGCGGGAGAGCCTATGAGCAGTTCTTC. It specifies CASSIGTSGRAYEQFF.